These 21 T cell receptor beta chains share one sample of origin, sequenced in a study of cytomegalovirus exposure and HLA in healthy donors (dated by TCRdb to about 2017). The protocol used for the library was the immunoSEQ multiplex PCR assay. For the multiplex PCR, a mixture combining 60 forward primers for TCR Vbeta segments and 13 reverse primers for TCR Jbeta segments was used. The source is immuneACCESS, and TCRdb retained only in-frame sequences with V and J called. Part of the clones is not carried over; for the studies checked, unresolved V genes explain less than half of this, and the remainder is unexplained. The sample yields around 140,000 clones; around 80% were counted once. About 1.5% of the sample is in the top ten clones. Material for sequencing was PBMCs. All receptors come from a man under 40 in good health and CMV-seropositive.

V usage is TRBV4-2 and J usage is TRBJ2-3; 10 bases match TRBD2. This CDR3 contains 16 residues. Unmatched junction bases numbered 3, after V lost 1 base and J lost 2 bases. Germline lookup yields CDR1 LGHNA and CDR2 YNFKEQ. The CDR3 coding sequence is TGTGCCAGCAGCCAAGGTACTAGCGGGGACACAGATACGCAGTATTTT. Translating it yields CASSQGTSGDTDTQYF.

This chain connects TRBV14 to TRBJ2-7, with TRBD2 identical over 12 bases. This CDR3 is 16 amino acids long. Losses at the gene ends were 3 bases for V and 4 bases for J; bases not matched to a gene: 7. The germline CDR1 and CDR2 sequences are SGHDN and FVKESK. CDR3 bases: TGTGCCAGCAGCCACGGAGACGGGACTAGCGGGTACGAGCAGTACTTC. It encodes CASSHGDGTSGYEQYF.

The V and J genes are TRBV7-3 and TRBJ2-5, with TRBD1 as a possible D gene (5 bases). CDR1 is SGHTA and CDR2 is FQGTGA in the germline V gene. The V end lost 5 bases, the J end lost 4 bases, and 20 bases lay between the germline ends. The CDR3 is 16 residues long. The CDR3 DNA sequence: TGTGCCAGCAGCCCCCACGGCAGGGCCGATGGAGAGACCCAGTACTTC. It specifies CASSPHGRADGETQYF.

CDR3 residues: CASSRNTWGGTDTQYF. Here the CDR3 DNA reads TGCGCCAGCAGCCGCAATACGTGGGGGGGGACAGATACGCAGTATTTT. The rearrangement uses TRBV5-1 and TRBJ2-3, with 7 bases aligning to TRBD2. The J segment lost 3 bases and the V segment lost 4 bases, leaving 11 bases of the junction unmatched. The CDR3 loop spans 16 amino acids. Germline loops: CDR1 SGHRS, CDR2 YFSETQ. The variable domain in full, with the rest retrieved from reference TRBV5-1 and TRBJ2-3, is KAGVTQTPRYLIKTRGQQVTLSCSPISGHRSVSWYQQTPGQGLQFLFEYFSETQRNKGNFPGRFSGRQFSNSRSEMNVSTLELGDSALYLCASSRNTWGGTDTQYFGPGTRLTVL.

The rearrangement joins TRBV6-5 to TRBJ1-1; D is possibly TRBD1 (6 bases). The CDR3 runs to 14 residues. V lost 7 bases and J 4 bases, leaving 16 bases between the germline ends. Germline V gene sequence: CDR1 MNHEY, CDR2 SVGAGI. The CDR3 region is CASTPPGEGTEAFF. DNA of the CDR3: TGTGCCAGCACCCCCCCAGGGGAGGGCACTGAAGCTTTCTTT.

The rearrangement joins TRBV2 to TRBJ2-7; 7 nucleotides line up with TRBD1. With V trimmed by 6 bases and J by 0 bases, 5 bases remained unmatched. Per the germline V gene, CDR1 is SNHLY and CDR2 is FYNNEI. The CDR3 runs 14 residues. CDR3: CASRLQGSSYEQYF. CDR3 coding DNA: TGTGCCAGCAGGCTACAGGGGTCCTCCTACGAGCAGTACTTC.

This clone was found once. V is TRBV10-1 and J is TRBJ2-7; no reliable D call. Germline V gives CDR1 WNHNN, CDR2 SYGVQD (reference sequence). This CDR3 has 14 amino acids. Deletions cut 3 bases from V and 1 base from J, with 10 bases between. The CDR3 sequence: CASSESSPSYEQYF. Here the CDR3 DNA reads TGCGCCAGCAGTGAATCCTCTCCTTCCTACGAGCAGTACTTC.

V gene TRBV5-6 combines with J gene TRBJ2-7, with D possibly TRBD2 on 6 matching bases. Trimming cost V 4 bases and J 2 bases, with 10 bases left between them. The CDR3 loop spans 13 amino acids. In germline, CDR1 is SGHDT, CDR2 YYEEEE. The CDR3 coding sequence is TGTGCCAGCAGCCGGGGGTTGACCTACGAGCAGTACTTC. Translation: CASSRGLTYEQYF. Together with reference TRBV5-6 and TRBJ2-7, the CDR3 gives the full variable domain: DAGVTQSPTHLIKTRGQQVTLRCSPKSGHDTVSWYQQALGQGPQFIFQYYEEEERQRGNFPDRFSGHQFPNYSSELNVNALLLGDSALYLCASSRGLTYEQYFGPGTRLTVT.

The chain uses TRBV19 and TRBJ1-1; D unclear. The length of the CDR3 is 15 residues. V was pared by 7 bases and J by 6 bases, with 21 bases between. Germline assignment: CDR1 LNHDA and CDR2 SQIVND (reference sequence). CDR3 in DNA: TGTGCCAGTAAGGGTGGGAGAGGTCGTGGAGCTGAAGCTTTCTTT. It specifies CASKGGRGRGAEAFF.

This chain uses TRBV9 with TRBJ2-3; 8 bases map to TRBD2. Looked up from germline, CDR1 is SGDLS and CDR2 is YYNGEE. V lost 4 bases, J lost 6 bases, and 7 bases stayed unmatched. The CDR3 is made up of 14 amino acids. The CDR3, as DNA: TGTGCCAGCAGCCCCGGGAGGGGCGGCGATACGCAGTATTTT. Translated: CASSPGRGGDTQYF.

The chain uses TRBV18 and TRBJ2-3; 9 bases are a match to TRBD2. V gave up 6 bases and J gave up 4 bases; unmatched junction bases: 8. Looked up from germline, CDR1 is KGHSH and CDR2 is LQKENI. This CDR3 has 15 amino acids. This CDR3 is CASSSAGGPSDTQYF. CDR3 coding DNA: TGTGCCAGCTCCTCGGCGGGGGGGCCATCAGATACGCAGTATTTT.

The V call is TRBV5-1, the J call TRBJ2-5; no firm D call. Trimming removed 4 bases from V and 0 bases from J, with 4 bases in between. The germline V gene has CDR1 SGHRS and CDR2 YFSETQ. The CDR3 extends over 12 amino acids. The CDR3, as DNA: TGCGCCAGCAGCGAGTACCAAGAGACCCAGTACTTC. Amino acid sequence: CASSEYQETQYF.

CDR3 sequence (DNA): TGCGCCAGCAGCTTGGCTACGGGAGCCTCTGGAAACACCATATATTTT. Amino acid sequence: CASSLATGASGNTIYF. The chain couples TRBV5-1 to TRBJ1-3, with unresolved D. CDR1 is SGHRS and CDR2 is YFSETQ in the germline V gene. V dropped 0 bases and J dropped 0 bases, with 10 bases sitting between them. The CDR3 consists of 16 residues.

This CDR3 is CASSPILQRLNIQYF. In DNA form, the CDR3 reads TGTGCCAGCAGTCCCATCCTTCAACGGTTGAACATTCAGTACTTC. The V call is TRBV27, the J call TRBJ2-4; D gene unclear. Trimming took 5 bases from V and 7 from J, leaving 18 bases between them. The CDR3 contains 15 residues. Looked up from germline, CDR1 is MNHEY and CDR2 is SMNVEV (reference sequence).

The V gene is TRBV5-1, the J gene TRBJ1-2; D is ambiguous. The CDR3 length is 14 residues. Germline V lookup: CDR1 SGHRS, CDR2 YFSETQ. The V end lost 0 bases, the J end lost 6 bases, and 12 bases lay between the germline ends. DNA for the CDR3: TGCGCCAGCAGCTTGGTGGGCATGCAGGATGGCTACACCTTC. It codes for CASSLVGMQDGYTF.

The CDR3 bases are TGTGCCAGACAGCGGGAGGGATATTCCTACAATGAGCAGTTCTTC. It specifies CARQREGYSYNEQFF. This chain connects TRBV6-5 to TRBJ2-1, with 10 bases identical to TRBD2. The CDR3 extends over 15 amino acids. In germline, CDR1 is MNHEY, CDR2 SVGAGI. V was pared by 9 bases and J by 1 base, with 6 bases of the junction left unmatched.

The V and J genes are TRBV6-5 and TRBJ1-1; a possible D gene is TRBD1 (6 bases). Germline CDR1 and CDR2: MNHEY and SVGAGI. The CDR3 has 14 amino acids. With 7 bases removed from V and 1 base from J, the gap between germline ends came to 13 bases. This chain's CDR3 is CASNSMTGNTEAFF. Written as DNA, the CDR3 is TGTGCCAGCAATTCAATGACAGGGAACACTGAAGCTTTCTTT.

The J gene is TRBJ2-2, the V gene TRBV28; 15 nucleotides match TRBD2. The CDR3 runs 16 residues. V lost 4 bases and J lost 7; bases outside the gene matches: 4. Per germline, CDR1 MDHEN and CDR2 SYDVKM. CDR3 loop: CASSYGTSGGLGELFF. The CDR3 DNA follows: TGTGCCAGCAGTTACGGGACTAGCGGGGGGCTCGGGGAGCTGTTTTTT.

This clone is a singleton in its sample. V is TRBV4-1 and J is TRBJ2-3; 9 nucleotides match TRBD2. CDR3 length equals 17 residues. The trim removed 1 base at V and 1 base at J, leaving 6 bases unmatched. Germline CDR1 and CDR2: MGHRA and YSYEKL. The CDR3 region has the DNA TGCGCCAGCAGCCAAGTTTTCCGGACTAGCGGCACAGATACGCAGTATTTT. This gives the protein CASSQVFRTSGTDTQYF.

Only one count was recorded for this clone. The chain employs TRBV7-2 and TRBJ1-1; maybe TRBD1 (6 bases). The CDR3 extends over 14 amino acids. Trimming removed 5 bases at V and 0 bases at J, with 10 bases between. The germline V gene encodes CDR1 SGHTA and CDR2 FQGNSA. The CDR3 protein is CASSPGQMNTEAFF. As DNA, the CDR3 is TGTGCCAGCAGCCCGGGACAAATGAACACTGAAGCTTTCTTT.

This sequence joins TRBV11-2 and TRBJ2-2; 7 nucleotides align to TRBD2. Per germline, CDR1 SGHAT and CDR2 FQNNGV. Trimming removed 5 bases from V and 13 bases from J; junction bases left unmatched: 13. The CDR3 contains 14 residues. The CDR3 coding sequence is TGTGCCAGCAGCCCGACTAGCCCACAGTCGGGGCTGTTTTTT. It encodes CASSPTSPQSGLFF.